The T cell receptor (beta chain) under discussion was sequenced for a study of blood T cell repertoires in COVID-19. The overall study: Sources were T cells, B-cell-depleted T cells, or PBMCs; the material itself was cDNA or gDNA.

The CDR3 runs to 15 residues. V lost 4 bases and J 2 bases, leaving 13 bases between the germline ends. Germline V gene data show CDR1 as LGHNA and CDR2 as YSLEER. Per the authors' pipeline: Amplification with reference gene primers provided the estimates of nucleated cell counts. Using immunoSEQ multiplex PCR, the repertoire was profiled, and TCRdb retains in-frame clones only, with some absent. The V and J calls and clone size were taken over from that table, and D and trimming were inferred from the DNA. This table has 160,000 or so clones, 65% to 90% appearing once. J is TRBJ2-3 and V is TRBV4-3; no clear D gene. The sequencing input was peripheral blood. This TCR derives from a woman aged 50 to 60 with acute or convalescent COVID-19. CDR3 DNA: TGCGCCAGCAGCCCCCGAGGTCAATACACAGATACGCAGTATTTT. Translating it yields CASSPRGQYTDTQYF.